This T cell receptor (beta chain) was identified in a study of cytomegalovirus exposure and HLA in healthy donors. V lost 2 bases and J lost 2; bases outside the gene matches: 5. CDR3 length: 16 amino acids. Germline assignment: CDR1 MNHNY and CDR2 SVGAGI (reference sequence). The PCR made use of 60 Vbeta and 13 Jbeta primers. Produced via immunoSEQ multiplex PCR; TCRdb's table is partial and in-frame only. The table has more than 95,000 clones, roughly 74% seen once. The TCR was taken from a woman in her forties or fifties in good health and CMV-seropositive. Sequencing was carried out using PBMCs. V gene TRBV6-6 combines with J gene TRBJ1-5; TRBD1 matches at 8 bases. Written as DNA, the CDR3 is TGTGCCAGCAGTTACATGACAGGGGCTGGCAATCAGCCCCAGCATTTT. As protein: CASSYMTGAGNQPQHF.